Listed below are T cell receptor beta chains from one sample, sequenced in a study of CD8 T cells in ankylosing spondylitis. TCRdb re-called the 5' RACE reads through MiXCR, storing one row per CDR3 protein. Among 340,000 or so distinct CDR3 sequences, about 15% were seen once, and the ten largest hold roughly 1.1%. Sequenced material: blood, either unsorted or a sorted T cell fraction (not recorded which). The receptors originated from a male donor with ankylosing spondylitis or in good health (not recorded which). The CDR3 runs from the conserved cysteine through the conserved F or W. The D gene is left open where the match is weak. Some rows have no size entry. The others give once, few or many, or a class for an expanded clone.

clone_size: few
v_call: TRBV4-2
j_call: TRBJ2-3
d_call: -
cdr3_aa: CASSQDQPDTQYF
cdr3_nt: TGTGCCAGCAGCCAAGATCAGCCAGATACGCAGTATTTT

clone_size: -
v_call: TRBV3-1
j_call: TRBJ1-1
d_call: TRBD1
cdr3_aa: CASTFGTAMNTEAFF
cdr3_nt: TGTGCCAGCACCTTTGGGACAGCCATGAACACTGAAGCTTTCTTT

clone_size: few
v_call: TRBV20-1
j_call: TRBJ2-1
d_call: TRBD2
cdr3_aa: CSADGLAGALEQFF
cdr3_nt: TGCAGTGCGGATGGACTAGCGGGAGCGCTTGAGCAGTTCTTC

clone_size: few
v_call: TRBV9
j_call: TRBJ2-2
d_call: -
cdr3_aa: CASSVVAGELFF
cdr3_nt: TGTGCCAGCAGCGTAGTGGCCGGGGAGCTGTTTTTT

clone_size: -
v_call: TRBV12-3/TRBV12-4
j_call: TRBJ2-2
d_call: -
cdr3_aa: CASSDAGAPTGELFF
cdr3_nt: TGTGCCAGCAGTGACGCAGGGGCGCCGACCGGGGAGCTGTTTTTT

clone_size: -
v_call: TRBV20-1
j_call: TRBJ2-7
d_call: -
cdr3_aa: CSAPDDRNEQYF
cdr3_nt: TGCAGTGCTCCAGACGACAGGAACGAGCAGTACTTC

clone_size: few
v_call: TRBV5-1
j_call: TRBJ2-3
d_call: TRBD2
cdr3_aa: CASSLTGTSRGDTQYF
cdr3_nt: TGCGCCAGCAGCCTCACCGGGACTAGCCGGGGAGATACGCAGTATTTT

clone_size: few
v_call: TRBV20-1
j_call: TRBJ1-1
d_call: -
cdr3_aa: CSAPSGGGDTEAFF
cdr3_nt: TGCAGTGCTCCCTCCGGGGGGGGTGACACTGAAGCTTTCTTT

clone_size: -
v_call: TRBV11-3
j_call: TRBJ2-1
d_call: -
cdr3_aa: CASSFPREDEQFF
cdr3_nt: TGTGCCAGCAGCTTCCCCCGAGAAGATGAGCAGTTCTTC

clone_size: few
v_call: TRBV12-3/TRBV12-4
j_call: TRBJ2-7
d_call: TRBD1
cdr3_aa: CASSSAGTATYEQYF
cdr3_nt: TGTGCCAGCAGTTCGGCCGGGACAGCCACCTACGAGCAGTACTTC

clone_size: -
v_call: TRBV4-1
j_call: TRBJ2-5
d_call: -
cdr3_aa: CASSHSGGKETQYF
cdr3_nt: TGCGCCAGCAGCCACTCCGGGGGTAAAGAGACCCAGTACTTC

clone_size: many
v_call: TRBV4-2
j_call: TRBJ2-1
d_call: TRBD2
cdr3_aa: CASSQGRGGFSYNEQFF
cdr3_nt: TGTGCCAGCAGCCAAGGGCGCGGGGGGTTCTCCTACAATGAGCAGTTCTTC

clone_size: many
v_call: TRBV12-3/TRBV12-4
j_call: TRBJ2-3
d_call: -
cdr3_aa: CASSLVTDTQYF
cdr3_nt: TGTGCCAGCAGTTTAGTAACAGATACGCAGTATTTT

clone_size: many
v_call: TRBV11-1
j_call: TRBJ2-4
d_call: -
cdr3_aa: CASSSDGMHSFLAKNIQYF
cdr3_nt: TGTGCCAGCAGCTCAGACGGGATGCACAGTTTTCTAGCCAAAAACATTCAGTACTTC

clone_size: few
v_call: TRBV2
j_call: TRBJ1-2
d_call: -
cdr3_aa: CASRTTAGYGYTF
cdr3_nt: TGTGCCAGCAGGACTACGGCAGGGTATGGCTACACCTTC

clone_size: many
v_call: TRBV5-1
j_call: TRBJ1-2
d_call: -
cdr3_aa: CASSFTAGRHGYTF
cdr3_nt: TGCGCCAGCAGCTTTACCGCAGGGAGGCACGGCTACACCTTC

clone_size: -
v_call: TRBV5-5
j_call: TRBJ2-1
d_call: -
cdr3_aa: CASSGTFNEQFF
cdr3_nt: TGTGCCAGCAGCGGGACTTTCAATGAGCAGTTCTTC

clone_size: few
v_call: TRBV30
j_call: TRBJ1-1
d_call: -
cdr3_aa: CAWSVRRYTEAFF
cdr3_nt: TGTGCCTGGAGTGTACGCAGATACACTGAAGCTTTCTTT

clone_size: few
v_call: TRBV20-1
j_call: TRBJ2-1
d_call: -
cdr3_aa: CSARTSYNEQFF
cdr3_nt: TGCAGTGCTCGGACTTCCTACAATGAGCAGTTCTTC

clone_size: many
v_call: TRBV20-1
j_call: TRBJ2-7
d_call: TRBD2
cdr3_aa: CSATSGRLAGVYEQYF
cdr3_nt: TGCAGTGCCACATCAGGAAGACTAGCGGGGGTATACGAGCAGTACTTC

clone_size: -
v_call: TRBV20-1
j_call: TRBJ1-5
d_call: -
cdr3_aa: CSATPPNHQPQHF
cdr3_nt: TGCAGTGCCACCCCCCCCAATCATCAGCCCCAGCATTTT

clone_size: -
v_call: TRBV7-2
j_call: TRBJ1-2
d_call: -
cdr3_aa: CASSPGVQPAYGYTF
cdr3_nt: TGTGCCAGCAGCCCAGGGGTACAGCCGGCTTATGGCTACACCTTC

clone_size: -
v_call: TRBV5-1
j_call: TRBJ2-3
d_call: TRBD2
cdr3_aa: CASSSTNSGRAKDTQYF
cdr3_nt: TGCGCCAGCAGCTCTACTAATAGCGGGAGGGCCAAAGATACGCAGTATTTT

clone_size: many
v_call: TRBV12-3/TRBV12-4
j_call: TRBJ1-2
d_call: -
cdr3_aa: CASRTDGTGDYGYTF
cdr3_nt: TGTGCCAGCAGGACCGACGGTACCGGGGACTATGGCTACACCTTC

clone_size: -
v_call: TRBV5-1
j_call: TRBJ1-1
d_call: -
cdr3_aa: CASSLTGPVDTEAFF
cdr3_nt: TGCGCCAGCAGCTTGACGGGCCCTGTTGACACTGAAGCTTTCTTT

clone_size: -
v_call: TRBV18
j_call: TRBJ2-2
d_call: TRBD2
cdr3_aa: CASSSGSTNTGELFF
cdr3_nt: TGTGCCAGCTCTAGCGGGAGCACCAACACCGGGGAGCTGTTTTTT

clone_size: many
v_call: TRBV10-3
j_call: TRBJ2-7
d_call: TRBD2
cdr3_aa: CAISESAGGNDEQYF
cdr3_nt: TGTGCCATCAGTGAGTCTGCGGGAGGGAACGACGAGCAGTACTTC

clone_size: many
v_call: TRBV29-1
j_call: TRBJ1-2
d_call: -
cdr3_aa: CSVATALNYGYTF
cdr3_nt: TGCAGCGTTGCCACAGCTCTTAACTATGGCTACACCTTC

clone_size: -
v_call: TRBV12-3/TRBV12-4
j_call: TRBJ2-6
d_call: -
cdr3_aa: CASSPTGHSGANVLTF
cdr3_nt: TGTGCCAGCAGTCCTACAGGCCATTCTGGGGCCAACGTCCTGACTTTC

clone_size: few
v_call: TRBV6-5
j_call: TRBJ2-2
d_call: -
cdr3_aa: CASSYPRRGRDTGELFF
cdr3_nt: TGTGCCAGCAGTTACCCCAGACGGGGGCGAGACACCGGGGAGCTGTTTTTT

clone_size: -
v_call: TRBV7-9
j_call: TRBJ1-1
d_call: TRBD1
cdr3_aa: CASSRPAGQVRDEAFF
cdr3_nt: TGTGCCAGCAGCCGACCTGCGGGACAGGTACGCGATGAAGCTTTCTTT